The rows below give T cell receptor beta chains drawn from one sample of a study of identical twins. Each CDR3 protein is one row after TCRdb ran MiXCR on the 5' RACE reads. The sample lists 210,000 or so distinct CDR3 sequences, approximately 15% occurring once. This sample also appeared in a second study, on T cells expressing NK-cell markers.

The sequenced sample consisted of CD8+ T cells sorted from blood. The receptor source for this set is a woman aged 18-29 years in good health. The conserved cysteine and the conserved F or W are not part of the CDR3 here.

CDR3 protein	V gene	J gene
ASTETEIYEQY	TRBV7-9	TRBJ2-7
ASSRWEATVETQY	TRBV6-1	TRBJ2-5
ASGRTGGYTDTQY	TRBV7-2	TRBJ2-3
ACPATGELF	TRBV30	TRBJ2-2
SARGSNSATNEKLF	TRBV20-1	TRBJ1-4
ASTFNTRTPPGWMNTGELF	TRBV27	TRBJ2-2
SAPYAGTDEKLF	TRBV20-1	TRBJ1-4
ASSKEPLSGAGEQY	TRBV21-1	TRBJ2-7
SAREAGEDTGELF	TRBV20-1	TRBJ2-2
ASSLRDGSYEQY	TRBV11-3	TRBJ2-7
ASSLGSSGSSHEQF	TRBV7-8	TRBJ2-1
SVEGRSTDTQY	TRBV29-1	TRBJ2-3
ASSYLDEQF	TRBV6-6	TRBJ2-1
AISDNSGANVLT	TRBV10-3	TRBJ2-6
ASSFGRGSSYNEQF	TRBV12-3/TRBV12-4	TRBJ2-1
ASSLALGDLGNEQF	TRBV11-3	TRBJ2-1
ASSSFWGGGAGGEQF	TRBV5-8	TRBJ2-1
ASSLGAAYQETQY	TRBV7-8	TRBJ2-5
ASSQEGTAYGYT	TRBV3-1	TRBJ1-2
ASNGWDTEAF	TRBV7-9	TRBJ1-1
ASSQALAGTTDTQY	TRBV3-1	TRBJ2-3
SARDRPSGSWFPHNEQF	TRBV20-1	TRBJ2-1
SANSGADSESYNEQF	TRBV20-1	TRBJ2-1
ASSSRDGTYEQY	TRBV11-3	TRBJ2-7
ASSPGQGVPPYSSEAF	TRBV4-1	TRBJ1-1
ASSLNPAGEQETQY	TRBV7-9	TRBJ2-5
ASSAGQGRTGELF	TRBV19	TRBJ2-2
ASSSTTGSGEAF	TRBV12-3/TRBV12-4	TRBJ1-1
ASSYKLAGVGTGELF	TRBV6-2/TRBV6-3	TRBJ2-2
AIIWEGLTYEQY	TRBV10-3	TRBJ2-7
ASSGRQIYGYT	TRBV7-9	TRBJ1-2
SAKDGARYT	TRBV20-1	TRBJ1-2
ASSKARTGDYEQY	TRBV21-1	TRBJ2-7
ASSADRDRWGDEQF	TRBV28	TRBJ2-1
ASSLGASEAF	TRBV7-9	TRBJ1-1
ASSPGALNTEAF	TRBV9	TRBJ1-1
ASSVVAGAEQY	TRBV9	TRBJ2-7
ASSFTVHEQY	TRBV12-3/TRBV12-4	TRBJ2-7
SVVPGQGESGYT	TRBV29-1	TRBJ1-2
SALAGVNEQF	TRBV29-1	TRBJ2-1
ASSRGQGDNEQF	TRBV4-1	TRBJ2-1
AISESFQETQY	TRBV10-3	TRBJ2-5
SVRGGTGNEKLF	TRBV29-1	TRBJ1-4
SVEGSTEAF	TRBV29-1	TRBJ1-1